The clone carrying this T cell receptor (beta chain) occurred once. Its antigen is unknown. This specimen includes other DNA sequences encoding the same CDR3. Some clones are missing from TCRdb's copy, which holds only in-frame ones; the method was immunoSEQ multiplex PCR. Of around 1 million clones listed, over 60% were seen once; the top ten hold around 1.4%. Free of recent acute infections or vaccinations, the donors were healthy HIV-negative adults. The source of the sample is a study of shared clonotypes between healthy human individuals. Study-wide context: The plates for each donor numbered three CD4 naive, three CD4 memory, two CD8 naive and one CD8 memory. Study conclusions and caveats: Rarefaction exposed incomplete sorted-subset sequencing despite large depth. Across a handful of donors, naive CD4 shared 5% to 6%, naive CD8 more than 3%, memory CD4 2% to 2.5%, memory CD8 0.4% to 0.5%.

The receptor was isolated from a man aged 18-30 years in good health. The source material was memory CD4+ T cells sorted from blood. Subset indicated: CD45RA-negative fraction.

CDR3 loop: CASSLTSGVYEQYF. Here the CDR3 DNA reads TGCGCCAGCAGCTTGACTAGCGGGGTTTACGAGCAGTACTTC. J is TRBJ2-7 and V is TRBV5-1; 10 nucleotides line up with TRBD2. The CDR3 contains 14 residues. V was clipped by 1 base and J by 4 bases; unmatched bases: 2. Germline V lookup: CDR1 SGHRS, CDR2 YFSETQ.